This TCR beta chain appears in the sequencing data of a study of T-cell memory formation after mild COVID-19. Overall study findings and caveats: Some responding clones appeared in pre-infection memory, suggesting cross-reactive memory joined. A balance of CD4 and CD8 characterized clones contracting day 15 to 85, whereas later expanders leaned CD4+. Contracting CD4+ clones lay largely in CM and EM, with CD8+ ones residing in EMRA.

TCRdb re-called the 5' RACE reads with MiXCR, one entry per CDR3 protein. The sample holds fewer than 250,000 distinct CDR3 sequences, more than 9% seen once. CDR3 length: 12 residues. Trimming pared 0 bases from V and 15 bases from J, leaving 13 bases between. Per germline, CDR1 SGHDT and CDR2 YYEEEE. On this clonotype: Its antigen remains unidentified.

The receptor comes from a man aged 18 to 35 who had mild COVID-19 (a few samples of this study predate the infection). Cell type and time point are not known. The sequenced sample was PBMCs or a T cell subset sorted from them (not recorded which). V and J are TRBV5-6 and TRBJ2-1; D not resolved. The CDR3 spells CASSLASRAGFF. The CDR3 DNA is TGTGCCAGCAGCTTGGCCAGTCGGGCCGGGTTCTTC.